A single sample gave rise to the 15 T cell receptor beta chains below, sequenced in a study of blood T cell repertoires in COVID-19 (dated by TCRdb to the early 2020s). The method was the immunoSEQ multiplex PCR assay. Here the immuneACCESS table is served through TCRdb, limited to in-frame sequences with V and J called. Missing clones are a known gap in these copies; in checked studies unresolved V genes cover under half, and the rest lacks a known reason. The sample table shows about 220,000 clones, and over 65% are seen once. The ten largest account for about 3.2% of the sample. The sample was PBMCs or T cells enriched from blood (not recorded which). These receptors were taken from a woman aged 55-69 years who had recovered from COVID-19.

This clone was detected only a few times. This chain connects TRBV2 to TRBJ1-1; D is unclear. V was shortened by 6 bases and J by 1 base, with 15 bases between the two germline ends. The CDR3 runs 15 residues. CDR1 is SNHLY, CDR2 FYNNEI, per germline. The CDR3 DNA is TGTGCCAGCAGGAGTCCTCTCGACAAGAACACTGAAGCTTTCTTT. Amino acids: CASRSPLDKNTEAFF.

A note on this clone: Relative to the germline gene, one junction end is altered; a read error may explain this. The V call is TRBV6-1, the J call TRBJ2-1; TRBD2 matches at 10 bases. The CDR3 consists of 17 residues. Per the germline V gene, CDR1 is MNHNS and CDR2 is SASEGT. CDR3 sequence reads: CASSKAAGTSVPYEQFF. The CDR3 DNA follows: TGTGCCAGCAGTAAAGCGGCCGGGACTAGCGTACCTTATGAGCAGTTCTTC.

This chain uses TRBV11-2 with TRBJ1-1; D unclear. Germline CDR1 and CDR2: SGHAT and FQNNGV. The CDR3 contains 13 residues. The ends were cut back, 3 bases at V and 3 bases at J, with 8 bases in the middle. The CDR3 sequence: CASSFFIDTEAFF. The CDR3 nucleotides are TGTGCCAGCAGCTTTTTTATTGACACTGAAGCTTTCTTT.

The rearrangement uses TRBV11-3 and TRBJ2-3, with D tentatively TRBD2 (6 bases). The length of the CDR3 is 13 residues. V lost 1 base to trimming and J lost 9 bases, with 11 bases between them. Per the germline V gene, CDR1 is SGHNT and CDR2 is YENEEA. DNA for the CDR3: TGTGCCAGCAGCTTAGCCCCGGGGAGGACGCAGTATTTT. Protein product: CASSLAPGRTQYF.

The chain combines TRBV10-1 with TRBJ2-3; TRBD2 matches at 12 bases. The CDR3 runs to 16 residues. The J segment lost 0 bases and the V segment lost 6 bases, leaving 4 bases of the junction unmatched. The germline gives CDR1 WNHNN, CDR2 SYGVQD (reference sequence). The CDR3 DNA follows: TGCGCCAGCAGCTCCGGACTAGCGGGAAGCACAGATACGCAGTATTTT. Its protein is CASSSGLAGSTDTQYF.

This clone has only a few counts. V and J are TRBV5-1 and TRBJ1-5, with no clear D. This CDR3 comprises 15 residues. The V gene lost 5 bases and the J gene lost 0 bases, with 12 bases spanning the gap. Germline CDR1 reads SGHRS; CDR2 reads YFSETQ. CDR3 loop: CASRVTADSNQPQHF. CDR3 sequence (DNA): TGCGCCAGCAGGGTTACGGCGGATAGCAATCAGCCCCAGCATTTT.

The gene calls are TRBV2 and TRBJ1-5; D possibly corresponds to TRBD1 (6 bases). The CDR3 is 15 residues long. V was pared by 5 bases and J by 0 bases, with 11 bases between. Germline lookup yields CDR1 SNHLY and CDR2 FYNNEI. CDR3 nucleotide sequence: TGTGCCAGCAGTTTAGACAGGATTAGCAATCAGCCCCAGCATTTT. It specifies CASSLDRISNQPQHF.

The chain uses TRBV19 and TRBJ2-1; a weak D match, TRBD1 (5 bases). Per germline, CDR1 LNHDA and CDR2 SQIVND (reference sequence). Trimming stripped 7 bases from V and 0 bases from J, with 25 bases between. The CDR3 runs to 19 residues. CDR3 sequence: CASTPRQSRVKSSYNEQFF. The CDR3 DNA reads as TGTGCCAGTACCCCACGCCAATCCAGGGTCAAGAGCTCCTACAATGAGCAGTTCTTC.

The V gene is TRBV7-8, the J gene TRBJ1-5; 7 bases match TRBD1. CDR1 is SGHVS and CDR2 is FQNEAQ in the germline V gene. The CDR3 is 14 amino acids. V was clipped by 0 bases and J by 5 bases; unmatched bases: 1. DNA for the CDR3: TGTGCCAGCAGCTTAGCTCAGGGGGATCAGCCCCAGCATTTT. Its translation is CASSLAQGDQPQHF.

This clone was detected only once. The chain has TRBV7-2 and TRBJ2-5; 8 nucleotides agree with TRBD1. CDR1 SGHTA and CDR2 FQGNSA come from the germline V gene. CDR3 length equals 15 residues. V dropped 2 bases and J dropped 5; count of bases not matched to a gene: 7. The CDR3 DNA is TGTGCCAGCAGCTTATGGGGACAGGAGGGGGAGACCCAGTACTTC. This sequence encodes CASSLWGQEGETQYF.

The rearrangement uses TRBV7-2 and TRBJ1-4; D might be TRBD1 (5 bases). Trimming took 3 bases from V and 8 from J, leaving 13 bases between them. CDR3 length: 14 residues. The germline V gene encodes CDR1 SGHTA and CDR2 FQGNSA. CDR3 protein: CASSFKGNREKLFF. CDR3 nucleotides: TGTGCCAGCAGCTTCAAGGGGAATAGAGAAAAACTGTTTTTT.

The V and J genes are TRBV9 and TRBJ1-5, with TRBD1 identical over 7 bases. With 3 bases clipped from V and 0 bases from J, the junction kept 12 bases outside the gene matches. There are 18 residues in the CDR3. Germline CDR1 reads SGDLS; CDR2 reads YYNGEE. For the CDR3, the DNA is TGTGCCAGCAGCGCGGGACCGGGACAGTCTTTTAGCAATCAGCCCCAGCATTTT. Its translation is CASSAGPGQSFSNQPQHF.

The J gene is TRBJ2-5, the V gene TRBV3-1 (or the pseudogene TRBV3-2); 9 bases fit TRBD2. Germline CDR1 and CDR2: LGHDT and YNNKEL (reference sequence). The CDR3 is 16 amino acids. The V gene end was trimmed by 4 bases and the J gene end by 5 bases; junction bases not matched to a gene: 11. DNA for the CDR3: TGTGCCAGCAGCCCTCGGGAGCTAGCGGGATGGGAGACCCAGTACTTC. Amino acids: CASSPRELAGWETQYF.

V and J are TRBV27 and TRBJ2-3, with 11 bases aligning to TRBD1. Germline V lookup: CDR1 MNHEY, CDR2 SMNVEV (reference sequence). The CDR3 covers 15 residues. The junction had 3 bases not matched to a gene; V was cut back by 3 bases and J by 4 bases. The CDR3 nucleotides read TGTGCCAGCAGTTTCGGGACAGGGGGTTCAGATACGCAGTATTTT. As protein: CASSFGTGGSDTQYF.

This chain joins TRBV7-2 and TRBJ2-5; the D gene is possibly TRBD2 (5 bases). The CDR3 is made up of 15 amino acids. CDR1 and CDR2 from the germline V gene are SGHTA and FQGNSA. V lost 5 bases and J 2 bases, leaving 15 bases between the germline ends. The CDR3 sequence is CASSRFGGLQETQYF. The CDR3 nucleotides are TGTGCCAGCAGCAGGTTCGGCGGGCTGCAAGAGACCCAGTACTTC.